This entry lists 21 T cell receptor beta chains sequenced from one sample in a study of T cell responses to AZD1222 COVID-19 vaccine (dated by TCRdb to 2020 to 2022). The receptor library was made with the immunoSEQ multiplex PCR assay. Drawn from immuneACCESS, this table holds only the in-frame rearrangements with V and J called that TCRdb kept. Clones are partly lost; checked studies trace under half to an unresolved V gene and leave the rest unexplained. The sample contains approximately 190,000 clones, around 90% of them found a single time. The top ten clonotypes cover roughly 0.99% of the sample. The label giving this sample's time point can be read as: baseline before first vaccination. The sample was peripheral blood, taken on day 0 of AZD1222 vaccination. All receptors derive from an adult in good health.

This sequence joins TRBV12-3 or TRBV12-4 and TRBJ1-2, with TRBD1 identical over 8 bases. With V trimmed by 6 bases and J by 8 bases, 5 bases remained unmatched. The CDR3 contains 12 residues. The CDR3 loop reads CASSRTGRGYTF. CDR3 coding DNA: TGTGCCAGCAGCCGGACAGGGCGAGGCTACACCTTC.

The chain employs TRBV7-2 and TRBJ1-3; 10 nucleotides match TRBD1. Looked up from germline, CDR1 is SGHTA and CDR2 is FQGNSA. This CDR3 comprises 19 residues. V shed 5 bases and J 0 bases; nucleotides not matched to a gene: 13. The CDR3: CASSPHAGTGVLSGNTIYF. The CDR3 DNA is TGTGCCAGCAGCCCGCATGCCGGGACAGGGGTGCTCTCTGGAAACACCATATATTTT.

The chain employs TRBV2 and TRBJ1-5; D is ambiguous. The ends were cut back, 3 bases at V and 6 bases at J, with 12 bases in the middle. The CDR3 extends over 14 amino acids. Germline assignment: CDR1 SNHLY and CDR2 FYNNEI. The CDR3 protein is CASSDRMWGQPQHF. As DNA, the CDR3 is TGTGCCAGCAGTGACCGTATGTGGGGTCAGCCCCAGCATTTT. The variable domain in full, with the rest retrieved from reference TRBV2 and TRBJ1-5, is EPEVTQTPSHQVTQMGQEVILRCVPISNHLYFYWYRQILGQKVEFLVSFYNNEISEKSEIFDDQFSVERPDGSNFTLKIRSTKLEDSAMYFCASSDRMWGQPQHFGDGTRLSIL.

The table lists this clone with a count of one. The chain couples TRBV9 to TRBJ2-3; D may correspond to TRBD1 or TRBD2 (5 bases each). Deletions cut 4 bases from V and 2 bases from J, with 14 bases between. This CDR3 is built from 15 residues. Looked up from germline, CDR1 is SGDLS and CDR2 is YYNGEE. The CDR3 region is CASSPWGTNTDTQYF. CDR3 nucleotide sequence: TGTGCCAGCAGCCCTTGGGGGACGAACACAGATACGCAGTATTTT.

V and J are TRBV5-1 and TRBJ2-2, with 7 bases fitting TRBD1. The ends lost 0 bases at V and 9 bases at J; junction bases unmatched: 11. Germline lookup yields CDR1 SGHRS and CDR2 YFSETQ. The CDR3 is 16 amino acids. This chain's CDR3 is CASSLEVGGSARELFF. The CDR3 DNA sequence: TGCGCCAGCAGCTTGGAGGTAGGGGGCTCGGCTCGGGAGCTGTTTTTT.

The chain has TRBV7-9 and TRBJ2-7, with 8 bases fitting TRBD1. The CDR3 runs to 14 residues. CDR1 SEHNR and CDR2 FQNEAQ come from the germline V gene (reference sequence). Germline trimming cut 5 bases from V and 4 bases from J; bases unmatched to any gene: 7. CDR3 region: CASSLGQGQYEQYF. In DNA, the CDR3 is TGTGCCAGCAGCCTTGGACAGGGCCAATACGAGCAGTACTTC.

The CDR3 spells CASSYPKTGRVYGYTF. CDR3 sequence (DNA): TGTGCCAGCAGTTACCCAAAAACGGGCAGGGTCTATGGCTACACCTTC. V gene TRBV6-6 combines with J gene TRBJ1-2, with D tentatively TRBD1 (5 bases). Germline CDR1 reads MNHNY; CDR2 reads SVGAGI (reference sequence). The CDR3 runs to 16 residues. V lost 2 bases to trimming and J lost 4 bases, with 17 bases between them.

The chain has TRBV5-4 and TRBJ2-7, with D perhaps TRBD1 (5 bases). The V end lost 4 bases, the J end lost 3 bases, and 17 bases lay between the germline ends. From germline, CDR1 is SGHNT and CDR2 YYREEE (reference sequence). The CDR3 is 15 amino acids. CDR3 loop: CASSARQSHIYEQYF. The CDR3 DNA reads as TGTGCCAGCAGCGCCCGACAGAGTCACATCTACGAGCAGTACTTC. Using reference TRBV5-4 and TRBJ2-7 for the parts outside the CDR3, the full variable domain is ETGVTQSPTHLIKTRGQQVTLRCSSQSGHNTVSWYQQALGQGPQFIFQYYREEENGRGNFPPRFSGLQFPNYSSELNVNALELDDSALYLCASSARQSHIYEQYFGPGTRLTVT.

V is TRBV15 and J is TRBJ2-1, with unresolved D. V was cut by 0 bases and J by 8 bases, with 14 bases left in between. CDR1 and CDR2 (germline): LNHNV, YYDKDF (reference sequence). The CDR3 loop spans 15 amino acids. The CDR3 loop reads CATSRDRAHIDEQFF. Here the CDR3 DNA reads TGTGCCACCAGCAGAGATCGGGCCCATATTGATGAGCAGTTCTTC. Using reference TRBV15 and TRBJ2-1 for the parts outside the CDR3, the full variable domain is DAMVIQNPRYQVTQFGKPVTLSCSQTLNHNVMYWYQQKSSQAPKLLFHYYDKDFNNEADTPDNFQSRRPNTSFCFLDIRSPGLGDTAMYLCATSRDRAHIDEQFFGPGTRLTVL.

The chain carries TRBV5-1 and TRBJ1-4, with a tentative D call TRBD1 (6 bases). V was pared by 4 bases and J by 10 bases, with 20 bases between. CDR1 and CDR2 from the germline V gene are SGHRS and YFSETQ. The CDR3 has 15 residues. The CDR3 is CASSTRQADTGKLFF. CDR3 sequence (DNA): TGCGCCAGCAGCACCCGACAGGCCGACACGGGAAAACTGTTTTTT.

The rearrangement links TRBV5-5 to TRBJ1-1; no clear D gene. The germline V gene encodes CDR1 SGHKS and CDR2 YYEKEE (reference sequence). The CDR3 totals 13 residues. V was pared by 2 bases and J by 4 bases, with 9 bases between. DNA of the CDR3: TGTGCCAGCAGCTTTTTGGAATTCACTGAAGCTTTCTTT. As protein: CASSFLEFTEAFF.

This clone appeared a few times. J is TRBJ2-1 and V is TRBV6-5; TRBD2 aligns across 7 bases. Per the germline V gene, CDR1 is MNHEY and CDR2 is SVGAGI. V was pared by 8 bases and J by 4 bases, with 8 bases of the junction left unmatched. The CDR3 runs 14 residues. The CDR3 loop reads CASVTGGSYNEQFF. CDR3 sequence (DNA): TGTGCCAGCGTTACGGGAGGCTCGTACAATGAGCAGTTCTTC.

In nucleotides, the CDR3 is TGTGCCAGCAGCTTCCGAGCAGGGGCCTTAGAGATATCGAACACTGAAGCTTTCTTT. It yields the protein CASSFRAGALEISNTEAFF. V is TRBV7-9 and J is TRBJ1-1; D may be TRBD1 (6 bases). CDR1 and CDR2 from the germline V gene are SEHNR and FQNEAQ (reference sequence). The CDR3 is 19 amino acids. V gave up 3 bases and J gave up 1 base, with 24 bases separating them. The full variable domain, rest sourced from reference TRBV7-9 and TRBJ1-1, is DTGVSQNPRHKITKRGQNVTFRCDPISEHNRLYWYRQTLGQGPEFLTYFQNEAQLEKSRLLSDRFSAERPKGSFSTLEIQRTEQGDSAMYLCASSFRAGALEISNTEAFFGQGTRLTVV.

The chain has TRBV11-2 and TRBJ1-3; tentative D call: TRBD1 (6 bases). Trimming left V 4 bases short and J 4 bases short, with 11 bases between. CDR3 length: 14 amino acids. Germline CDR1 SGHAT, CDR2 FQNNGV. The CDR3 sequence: CASSWGARGNTIYF. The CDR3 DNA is TGTGCCAGCAGCTGGGGGGCGCGGGGAAACACCATATATTTT.

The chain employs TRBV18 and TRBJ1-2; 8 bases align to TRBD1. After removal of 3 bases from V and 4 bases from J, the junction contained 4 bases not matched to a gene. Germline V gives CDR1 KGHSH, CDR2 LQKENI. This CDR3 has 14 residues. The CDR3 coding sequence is TGTGCCAGCTCACCGCCCGACAGGGGCTATGGCTACACCTTC. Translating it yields CASSPPDRGYGYTF.

The CDR3 coding sequence is TGTGCCAGCAGTGACCCAGGCCGTGGGTATGGCTACACCTTC. Translation: CASSDPGRGYGYTF. The rearrangement joins TRBV2 to TRBJ1-2; no clear D gene. Trimming removed 3 bases from V and 5 bases from J, with 13 bases in between. Germline V gene sequence: CDR1 SNHLY, CDR2 FYNNEI. This CDR3 has 14 residues.

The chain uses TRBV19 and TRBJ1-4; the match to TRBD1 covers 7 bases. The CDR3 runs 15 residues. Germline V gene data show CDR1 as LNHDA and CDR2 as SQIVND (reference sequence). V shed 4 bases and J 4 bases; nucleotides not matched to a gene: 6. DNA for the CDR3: TGTGCCAGTAGTAACCTACGGGACAGTAATGAAAAACTGTTTTTT. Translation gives CASSNLRDSNEKLFF.

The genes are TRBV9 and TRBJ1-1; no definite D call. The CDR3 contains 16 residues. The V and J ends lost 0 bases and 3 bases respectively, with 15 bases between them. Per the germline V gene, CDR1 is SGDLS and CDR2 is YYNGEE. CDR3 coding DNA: TGTGCCAGCAGCGTAGCTCCGCGATACGGGGACACTGAAGCTTTCTTT. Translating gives CASSVAPRYGDTEAFF.

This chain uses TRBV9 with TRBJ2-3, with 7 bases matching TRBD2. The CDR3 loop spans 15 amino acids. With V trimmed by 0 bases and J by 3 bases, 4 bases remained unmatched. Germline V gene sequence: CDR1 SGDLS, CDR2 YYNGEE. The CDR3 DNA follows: TGTGCCAGCAGCGTAGGTCTAGCGGAGACAGATACGCAGTATTTT. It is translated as CASSVGLAETDTQYF.

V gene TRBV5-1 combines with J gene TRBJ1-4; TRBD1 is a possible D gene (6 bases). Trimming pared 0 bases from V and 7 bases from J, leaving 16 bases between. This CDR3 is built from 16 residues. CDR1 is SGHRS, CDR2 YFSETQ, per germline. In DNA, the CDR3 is TGCGCCAGCAGCTTGGAAGCGTTGGGGGCGGGTGAAAAACTGTTTTTT. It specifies CASSLEALGAGEKLFF.

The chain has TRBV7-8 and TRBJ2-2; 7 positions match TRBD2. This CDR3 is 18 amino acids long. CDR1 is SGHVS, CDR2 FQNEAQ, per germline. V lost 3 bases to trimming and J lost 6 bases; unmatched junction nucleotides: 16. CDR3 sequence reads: CASSLLLRGGSDAGELFF. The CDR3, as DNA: TGTGCCAGCAGCTTGTTACTAAGGGGCGGGAGTGATGCCGGGGAGCTGTTTTTT.